The entry below gives a single T cell receptor beta chain sequence along with its context. Libraries were prepared by immunoSEQ multiplex PCR; TCRdb keeps only in-frame clonotypes and omits some of them. The data contain approximately 580,000 clones, 75% to 80% of them singletons. This specimen belongs to a study of shared T cell receptors in the human thymus. These records were also assigned to another study, of human thymus T cells. That investigation notes: Overlap was high between thymic repertoires from unrelated individuals, as reported in related research.

Source material: thymocytes. The clonotype comes from a boy under three years old with a congenital heart defect.

CDR3: CASSVPADTQYF. CDR3 sequence (DNA): TGTGCCAGCAGTGTCCCGGCAGATACGCAGTATTTT. The chain has TRBV2 and TRBJ2-3; no definite D call. The CDR3 covers 12 residues. V lost 4 bases, J lost 4 bases, and 6 bases lay in between. Germline V gene sequence: CDR1 SNHLY, CDR2 FYNNEI. Looking up the rest from reference TRBV2 and TRBJ2-3 gives the full variable domain: EPEVTQTPSHQVTQMGQEVILRCVPISNHLYFYWYRQILGQKVEFLVSFYNNEISEKSEIFDDQFSVERPDGSNFTLKIRSTKLEDSAMYFCASSVPADTQYFGPGTRLTVL.